The entry below describes one TCR beta chain. The antigen is unknown. This record belongs to a study of molecular identifiers for immune sequencing clone quantification. Broader study findings: Clones carrying above 20 RNA copies accounted for over 98% of effector molecules, under 1% in naive cells. Even with some 990,000 naive cells present, spiked Jurkat TCR RNA from one cell was reportedly detectable.

Germline V gene data show CDR1 as SEHNR and CDR2 as FQNEAQ (reference sequence). Trimming shortened V by 5 bases and J by 5 bases, and 17 bases separated the two germline ends. CDR3 length: 15 amino acids. Sorted inputs of about 17,000 to 1,100,000 cells, with 10%, 30% or 50% RNA, yielded naive CD8 libraries. Sorting captured naive CD8 T cells as CD8+CD4-CCR7+CD45RA+. TCRdb redid the calling of the PCR reads with MiXCR, one entry per CDR3 protein. The sample includes about half a million distinct CDR3 sequences, about 25% of them seen just once. Sequenced: naive CD8+ T cells from blood, with Jurkat cell RNA spiked in. Regarding subset: FACS-sorted CD8+CD4-CCR7+CD45RA+ naive T cells. This rearrangement joins TRBV7-9 to TRBJ2-3, with a possible D match to TRBD1 (6 bases). The source is a human donor in good health. Some libraries in this study had Jurkat cell RNA spiked in. As DNA, the CDR3 is TGTGCCAGCAGCACGCCTTCCAGGGGAGTAGATACGCAGTATTTT. Its translation: CASSTPSRGVDTQYF.